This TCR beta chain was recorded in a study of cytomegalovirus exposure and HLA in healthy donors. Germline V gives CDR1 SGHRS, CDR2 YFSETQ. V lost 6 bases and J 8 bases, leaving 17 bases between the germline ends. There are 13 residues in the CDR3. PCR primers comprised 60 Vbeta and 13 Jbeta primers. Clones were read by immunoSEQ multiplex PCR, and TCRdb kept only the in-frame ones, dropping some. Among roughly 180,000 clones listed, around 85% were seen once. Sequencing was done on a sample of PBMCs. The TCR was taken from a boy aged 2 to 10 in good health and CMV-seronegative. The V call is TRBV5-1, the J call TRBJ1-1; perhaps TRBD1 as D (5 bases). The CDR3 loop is CASKAGMNKEAFF. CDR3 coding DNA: TGCGCCAGCAAGGCAGGGATGAATAAGGAAGCTTTCTTT.